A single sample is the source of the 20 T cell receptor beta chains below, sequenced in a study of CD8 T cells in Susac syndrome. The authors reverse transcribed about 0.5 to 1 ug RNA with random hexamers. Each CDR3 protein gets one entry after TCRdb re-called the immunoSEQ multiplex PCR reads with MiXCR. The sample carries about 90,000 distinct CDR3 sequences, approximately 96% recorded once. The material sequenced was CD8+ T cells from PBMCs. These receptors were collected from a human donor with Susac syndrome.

The CDR3 nucleotides are TGCAGTGCTAGTTCTGAGGGCCCGTATAGCAATCAGCCCCAGCATTTT. Encoded protein: CSASSEGPYSNQPQHF. This chain joins TRBV20-1 and TRBJ1-5; D remains unclear. V dropped 3 bases and J dropped 0 bases, with 15 bases sitting between them. The length of the CDR3 is 16 residues. The V gene's germline CDR1 is DFQATT and CDR2 SNEGSKA (reference sequence).

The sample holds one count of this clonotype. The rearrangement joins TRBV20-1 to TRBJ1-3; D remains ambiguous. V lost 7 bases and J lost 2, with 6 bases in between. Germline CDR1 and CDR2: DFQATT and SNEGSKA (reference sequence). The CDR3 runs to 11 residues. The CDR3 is CSVTAGNTIYF. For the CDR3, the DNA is TGCAGTGTCACAGCTGGAAACACCATATATTTT.

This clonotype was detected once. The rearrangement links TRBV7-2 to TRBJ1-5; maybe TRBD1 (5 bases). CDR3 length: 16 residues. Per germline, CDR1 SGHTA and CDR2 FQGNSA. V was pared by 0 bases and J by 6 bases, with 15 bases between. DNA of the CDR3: TGTGCCAGCAGCTTAGCGGTAGGCCAGGGAAGTCAGCCCCAGCATTTT. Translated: CASSLAVGQGSQPQHF.

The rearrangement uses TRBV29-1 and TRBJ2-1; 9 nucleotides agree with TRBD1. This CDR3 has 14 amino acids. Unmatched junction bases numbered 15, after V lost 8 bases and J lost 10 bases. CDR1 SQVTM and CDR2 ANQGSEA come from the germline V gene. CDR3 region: CSSREGTGLREQFF. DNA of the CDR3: TGCAGCTCCCGTGAGGGGACAGGGTTACGGGAGCAGTTCTTC.

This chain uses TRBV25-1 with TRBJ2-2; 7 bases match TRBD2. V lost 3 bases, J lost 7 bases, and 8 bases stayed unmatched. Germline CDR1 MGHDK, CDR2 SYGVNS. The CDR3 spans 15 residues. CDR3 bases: TGTGCCAGCAGTGAGGCTCGCAGGGAGGGCGGGGAGCTGTTTTTT. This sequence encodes CASSEARREGGELFF.

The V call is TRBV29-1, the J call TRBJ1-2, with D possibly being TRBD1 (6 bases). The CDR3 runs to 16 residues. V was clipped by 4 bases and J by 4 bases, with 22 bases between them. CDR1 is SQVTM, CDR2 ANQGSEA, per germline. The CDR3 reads CSVVPAPRGSGYGYTF. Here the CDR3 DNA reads TGCAGCGTTGTTCCGGCACCCAGGGGCTCTGGCTATGGCTACACCTTC.

The DNA of the CDR3 is TGTGCCAGCAGTGACGGACAGGGCTATGGCTACACCTTC. Protein: CASSDGQGYGYTF. The chain recombines TRBV27 with TRBJ1-2, with 8 bases that match TRBD1. There are 13 residues in the CDR3. V trimming: 5 bases; J trimming: 4 bases; junction bases outside the gene matches: 3. CDR1 is MNHEY, CDR2 SMNVEV, per germline (reference sequence).

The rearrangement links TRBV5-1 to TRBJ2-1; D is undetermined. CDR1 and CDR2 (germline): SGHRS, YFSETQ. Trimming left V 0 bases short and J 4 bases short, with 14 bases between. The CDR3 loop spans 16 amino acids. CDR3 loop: CASSLASSTLYNEQFF. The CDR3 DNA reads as TGCGCCAGCAGCTTGGCCTCGTCGACACTGTACAATGAGCAGTTCTTC.

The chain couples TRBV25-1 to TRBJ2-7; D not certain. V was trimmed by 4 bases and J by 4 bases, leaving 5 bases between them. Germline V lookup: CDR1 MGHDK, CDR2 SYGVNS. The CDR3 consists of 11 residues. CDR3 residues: CASSAIYEQYF. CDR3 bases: TGTGCCAGCAGTGCAATATACGAGCAGTACTTC.

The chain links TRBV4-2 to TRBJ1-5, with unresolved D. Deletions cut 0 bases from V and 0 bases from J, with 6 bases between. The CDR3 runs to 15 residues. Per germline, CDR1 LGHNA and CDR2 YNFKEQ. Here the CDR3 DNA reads TGTGCCAGCAGCCAAGACCACAATAGCAATCAGCCCCAGCATTTT. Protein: CASSQDHNSNQPQHF.

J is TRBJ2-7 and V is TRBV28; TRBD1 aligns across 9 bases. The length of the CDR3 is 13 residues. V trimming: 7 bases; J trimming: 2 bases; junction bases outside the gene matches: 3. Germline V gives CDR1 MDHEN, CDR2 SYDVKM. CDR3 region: CASTDRGTYEQYF. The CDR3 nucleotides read TGTGCCAGCACGGACAGGGGCACCTACGAGCAGTACTTC.

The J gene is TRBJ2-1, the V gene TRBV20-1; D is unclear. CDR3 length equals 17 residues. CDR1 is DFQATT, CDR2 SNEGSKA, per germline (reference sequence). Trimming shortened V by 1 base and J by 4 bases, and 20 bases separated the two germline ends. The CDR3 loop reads CSARGEVRLGLYNEQFF. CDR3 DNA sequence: TGCAGTGCTAGAGGAGAAGTGCGGTTGGGGTTATACAATGAGCAGTTCTTC.

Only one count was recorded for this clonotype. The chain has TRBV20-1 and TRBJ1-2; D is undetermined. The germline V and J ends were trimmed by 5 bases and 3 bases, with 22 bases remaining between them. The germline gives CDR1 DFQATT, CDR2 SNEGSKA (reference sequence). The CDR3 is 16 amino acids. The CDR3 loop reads CSAPSPGLLTDYGYTF. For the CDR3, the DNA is TGCAGTGCTCCTTCGCCCGGACTCCTTACAGACTATGGCTACACCTTC.

CDR3 protein: CAWDGLSEAFF. CDR3 DNA sequence: TGTGCCTGGGACGGACTTTCTGAAGCTTTCTTT. This chain connects TRBV30 to TRBJ1-1; D is undetermined. The CDR3 spans 11 residues. The germline V gene has CDR1 GTSNPN and CDR2 SVGIG (reference sequence). V lost 5 bases, J lost 6 bases, and 10 bases lay in between.

The CDR3 here is CASSSKGLSQETQYF. Here the CDR3 DNA reads TGTGCCAGCAGTTCGAAGGGGCTGTCACAAGAGACCCAGTACTTC. The chain employs TRBV6-1 and TRBJ2-5, with D perhaps TRBD1 (5 bases). With 5 bases removed from V and 2 bases from J, the gap between germline ends came to 15 bases. CDR1 MNHNS and CDR2 SASEGT come from the germline V gene. The CDR3 is 15 residues long.

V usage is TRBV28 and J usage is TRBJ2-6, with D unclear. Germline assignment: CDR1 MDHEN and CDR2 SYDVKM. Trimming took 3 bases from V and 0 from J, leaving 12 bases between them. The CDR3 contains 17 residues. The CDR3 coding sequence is TGTGCCAGCAGTTTGTGGCGACGGGCCTCTGGGGCCAACGTCCTGACTTTC. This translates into CASSLWRRASGANVLTF.

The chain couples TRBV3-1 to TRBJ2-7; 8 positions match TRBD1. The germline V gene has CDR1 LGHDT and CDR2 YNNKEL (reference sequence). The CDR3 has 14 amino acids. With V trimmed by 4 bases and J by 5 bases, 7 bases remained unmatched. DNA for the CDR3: TGTGCCAGCAGCCCTACCAGGGGGCGGAACGAGCAGTACTTC. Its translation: CASSPTRGRNEQYF.

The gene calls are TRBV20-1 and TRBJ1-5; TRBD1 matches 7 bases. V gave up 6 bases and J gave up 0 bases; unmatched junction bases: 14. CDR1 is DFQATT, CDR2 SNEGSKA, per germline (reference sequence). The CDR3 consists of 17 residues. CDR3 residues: CSATTITGVYSNQPQHF. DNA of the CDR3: TGCAGTGCCACGACGATTACAGGGGTGTATAGCAATCAGCCCCAGCATTTT.

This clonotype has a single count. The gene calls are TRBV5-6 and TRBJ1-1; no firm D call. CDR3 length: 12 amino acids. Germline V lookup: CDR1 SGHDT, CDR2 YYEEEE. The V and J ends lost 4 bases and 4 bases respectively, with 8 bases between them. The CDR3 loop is CASSRGPTEAFF. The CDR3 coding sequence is TGTGCCAGCAGCCGTGGGCCCACTGAAGCTTTCTTT.

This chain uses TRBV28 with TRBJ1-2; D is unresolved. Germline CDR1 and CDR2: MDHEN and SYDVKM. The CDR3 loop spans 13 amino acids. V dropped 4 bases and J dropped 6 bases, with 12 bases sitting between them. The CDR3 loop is CASSSAAMNGYTF. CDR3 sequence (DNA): TGTGCCAGCAGTTCGGCAGCGATGAATGGCTACACCTTC.